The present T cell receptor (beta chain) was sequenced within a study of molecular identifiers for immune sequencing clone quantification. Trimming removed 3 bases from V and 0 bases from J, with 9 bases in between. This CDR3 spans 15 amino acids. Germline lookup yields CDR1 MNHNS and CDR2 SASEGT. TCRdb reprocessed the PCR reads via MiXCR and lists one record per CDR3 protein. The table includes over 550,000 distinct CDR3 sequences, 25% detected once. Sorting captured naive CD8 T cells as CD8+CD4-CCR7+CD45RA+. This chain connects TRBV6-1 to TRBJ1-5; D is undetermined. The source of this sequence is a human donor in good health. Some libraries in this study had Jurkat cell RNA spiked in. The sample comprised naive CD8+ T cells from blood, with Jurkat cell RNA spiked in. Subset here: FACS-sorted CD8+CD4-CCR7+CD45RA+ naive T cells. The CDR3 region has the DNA TGTGCCAGCAGTGACAGGAAAAATAGCAATCAGCCCCAGCATTTT. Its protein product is CASSDRKNSNQPQHF.